Listed below are T cell receptor beta chains from one sample, sequenced in a study of CD4 T cell repertoires in COVID-19. Generated by immunoSEQ multiplex PCR, the TCRdb table keeps only in-frame clones and is missing some. The table has 23,000 or so clones, around nine tenths seen once. Sequencing used central memory CD4+ T cells from blood, obtained before the COVID-19 pandemic. The receptors were sampled from a human donor who had COVID-19. Each CDR3 is given with its conserved first and last residue. Each record gives: J gene, clone size, V gene, D gene, CDR3 protein, CDR3 DNA. D genes are given only for firm matches. Part of the rows lack a size; the others show once, few, many or a class for expanded clones.

TRBJ2-1 | NA | TRBV5-6 | TRBD2 | CASSTGGLGYNEQFF | TGTGCCAGCAGCACCGGGGGACTAGGTTACAATGAGCAGTTCTTC
TRBJ2-2 | NA | TRBV7-6 | NA | CASSLAGRVGELFF | TGTGCCAGCAGCTTAGCGGGGCGAGTCGGGGAGCTGTTTTTT
TRBJ2-7 | NA | TRBV6-6 | TRBD2 | CASSLIAGSYEQYF | TGTGCCAGCAGCCTCATAGCGGGTTCCTACGAGCAGTACTTC
TRBJ2-3 | NA | TRBV11-2 | TRBD2 | CASSPRGTATDTQYF | TGTGCCAGCAGCCCGCGGGGGACGGCCACAGATACGCAGTATTTT
TRBJ1-2 | NA | TRBV28 | NA | CASSLGAAYGYTF | TGTGCCAGCAGTTTAGGGGCAGCCTATGGCTACACCTTC
TRBJ1-2 | NA | TRBV5-1 | TRBD1 | CASRKSSPPGQGSNGRGYTF | TGCGCCAGCAGAAAATCATCGCCCCCGGGACAGGGTTCAAACGGGCGTGGCTACACCTTC
TRBJ2-7 | NA | TRBV5-6 | TRBD1 | CASSLGDRGLGHEQYF | TGTGCCAGCAGCTTGGGGGACAGGGGGCTAGGCCACGAGCAGTACTTC
TRBJ1-5 | NA | TRBV15 | NA | CATSREANSNQPQHF | TGTGCCACCAGCAGAGAGGCAAATAGCAATCAGCCCCAGCATTTT
TRBJ1-1 | NA | TRBV2 | NA | CASHSQGKGTEAFF | TGTGCCAGCCACTCCCAGGGGAAGGGCACTGAAGCTTTCTTT
TRBJ1-1 | NA | TRBV19 | TRBD1 | CASSPRDRYEAFF | TGTGCCAGTAGTCCCAGGGACAGGTATGAAGCTTTCTTT
TRBJ2-7 | NA | TRBV2 | NA | CASSEYYGAGYEQYF | TGTGCCAGCAGTGAATATTATGGGGCTGGCTACGAGCAGTACTTC
TRBJ1-2 | NA | TRBV14 | NA | CASSPRGIEGGYTF | TGTGCCAGCAGCCCCAGAGGCATCGAGGGCGGCTACACCTTC
TRBJ2-7 | NA | TRBV27 | NA | CASRTPGYEQYF | TGTGCCAGCAGAACACCAGGATACGAGCAGTACTTC
TRBJ2-1 | NA | TRBV30 | NA | CAWSSFNNEQFF | TGTGCCTGGAGTTCCTTTAATAATGAGCAGTTCTTC
TRBJ2-7 | once | TRBV20-1 | NA | CSARALSEQYF | TGCAGTGCTAGAGCCCTGAGCGAGCAGTACTTC
TRBJ2-5 | NA | TRBV5-1 | NA | CASSPVLAGDGETQYF | TGCGCCAGCAGCCCAGTCTTGGCGGGCGATGGAGAGACCCAGTACTTC
TRBJ2-7 | once | TRBV6-5 | TRBD1 | CASTRDREGYEQYF | TGTGCCAGCACCAGGGACAGGGAGGGTTACGAGCAGTACTTC